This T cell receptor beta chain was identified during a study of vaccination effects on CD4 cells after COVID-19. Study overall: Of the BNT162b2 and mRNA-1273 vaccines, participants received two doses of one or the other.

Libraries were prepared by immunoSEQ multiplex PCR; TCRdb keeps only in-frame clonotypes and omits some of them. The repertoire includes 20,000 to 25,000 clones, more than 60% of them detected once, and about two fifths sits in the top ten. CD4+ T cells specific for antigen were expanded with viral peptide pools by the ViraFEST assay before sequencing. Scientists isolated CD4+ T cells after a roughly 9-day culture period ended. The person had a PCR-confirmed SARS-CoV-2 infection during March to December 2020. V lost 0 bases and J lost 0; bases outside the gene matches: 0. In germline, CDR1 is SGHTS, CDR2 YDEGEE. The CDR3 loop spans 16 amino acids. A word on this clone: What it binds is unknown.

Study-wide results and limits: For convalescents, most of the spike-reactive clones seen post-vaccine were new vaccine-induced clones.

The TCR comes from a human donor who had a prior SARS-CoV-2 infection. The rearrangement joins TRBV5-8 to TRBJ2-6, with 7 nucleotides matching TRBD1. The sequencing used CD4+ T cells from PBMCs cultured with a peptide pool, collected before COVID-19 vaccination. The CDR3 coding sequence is TGTGCCAGCAGCTTGGGGGACAGCTCTGGGGCCAACGTCCTGACTTTC. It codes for CASSLGDSSGANVLTF.